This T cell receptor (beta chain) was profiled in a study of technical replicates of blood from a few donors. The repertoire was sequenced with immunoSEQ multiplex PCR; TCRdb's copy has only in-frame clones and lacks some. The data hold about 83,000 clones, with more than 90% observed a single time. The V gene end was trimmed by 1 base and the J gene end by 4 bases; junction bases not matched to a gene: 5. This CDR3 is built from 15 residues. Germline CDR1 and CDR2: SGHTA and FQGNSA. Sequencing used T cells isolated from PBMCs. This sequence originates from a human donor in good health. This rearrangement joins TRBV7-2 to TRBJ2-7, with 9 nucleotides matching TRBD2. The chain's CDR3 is CASSLEPGLAYEQYF. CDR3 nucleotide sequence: TGTGCCAGCAGCTTAGAACCGGGACTAGCTTACGAGCAGTACTTC.